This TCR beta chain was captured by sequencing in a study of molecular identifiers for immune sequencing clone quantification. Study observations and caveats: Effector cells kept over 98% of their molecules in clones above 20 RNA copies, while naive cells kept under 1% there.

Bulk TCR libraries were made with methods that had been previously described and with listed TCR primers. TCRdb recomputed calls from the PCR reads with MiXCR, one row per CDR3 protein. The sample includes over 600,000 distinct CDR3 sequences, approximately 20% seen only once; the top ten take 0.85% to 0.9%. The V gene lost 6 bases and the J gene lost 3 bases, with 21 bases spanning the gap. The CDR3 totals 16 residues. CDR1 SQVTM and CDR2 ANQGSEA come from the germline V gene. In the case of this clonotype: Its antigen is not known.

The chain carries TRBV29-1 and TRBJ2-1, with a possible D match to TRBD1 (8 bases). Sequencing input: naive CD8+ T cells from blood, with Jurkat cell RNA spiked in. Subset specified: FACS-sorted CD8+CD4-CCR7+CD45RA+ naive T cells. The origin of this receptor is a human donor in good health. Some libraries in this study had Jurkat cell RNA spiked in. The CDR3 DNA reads TGCAGCGTGGAACAGGGGGGGGAGGGCAGCTACAATGAGCAGTTCTTC. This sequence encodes CSVEQGGEGSYNEQFF.